Listed here are 18 T cell receptor beta chains from one sample, sequenced in a study of cytomegalovirus exposure and HLA in healthy donors. This PCR relied on a set of 60 Vbeta primers and 13 Jbeta primers. Clones were read by immunoSEQ multiplex PCR, and TCRdb kept only the in-frame ones, dropping some. There are 100,000 or so clones in the sample; about 77% occur only once, and more than 3% lies in the top ten. Sequencing was performed on PBMCs. The receptors here all came from a woman aged 50 to 65 in good health and CMV-seropositive.

This chain joins TRBV19 and TRBJ2-1; D possibly corresponds to TRBD2 (6 bases). The CDR3 runs 14 residues. Looked up from germline, CDR1 is LNHDA and CDR2 is SQIVND (reference sequence). The ends were cut back, 7 bases at V and 8 bases at J, with 18 bases in the middle. The CDR3 DNA is TGTGCCAGTACCCCTAGAGGAGGGGTGGATGAGCAGTTCTTC. It encodes CASTPRGGVDEQFF.

The V gene is TRBV6-5, the J gene TRBJ1-3; possible D gene TRBD1, 6 bases. This CDR3 region has 15 residues. Germline loops: CDR1 MNHEY, CDR2 SVGAGI. V lost 0 bases, J lost 4 bases, and 10 bases lay in between. The CDR3 DNA follows: TGTGCCAGCAGTTACTCGACAGGAGGAGGAAACACCATATATTTT. Translating it yields CASSYSTGGGNTIYF.

This clone was found a few times. The chain joins TRBV6-6 to TRBJ2-7; D possibly corresponds to TRBD2 (6 bases). In germline, CDR1 is MNHNY, CDR2 SVGAGI (reference sequence). This CDR3 region has 14 residues. Deletions cut 6 bases from V and 4 bases from J, with 16 bases between. The CDR3 sequence: CASSPVGSSYEQYF. CDR3 sequence (DNA): TGTGCCAGCAGCCCAGTCGGGAGTAGTTACGAGCAGTACTTC.

This clone came up a few times. Within the sample, other DNA sequences also encode this same CDR3. The chain joins TRBV9 to TRBJ2-3, with 10 nucleotides matching TRBD2. The CDR3 is 15 amino acids. Unmatched junction bases numbered 6, after V lost 2 bases and J lost 6 bases. Germline assignment: CDR1 SGDLS and CDR2 YYNGEE. CDR3 region: CASSVVAGGSDTQYF. The DNA for the CDR3 is TGTGCCAGCAGCGTGGTAGCGGGGGGCTCGGATACGCAGTATTTT.

The gene calls are TRBV5-5 and TRBJ2-3; D gene unclear. The germline CDR1 and CDR2 sequences are SGHKS and YYEKEE (reference sequence). Trimming took off 5 bases at V and 0 bases at J, with 19 bases between the two ends. CDR3 length: 17 residues. The CDR3 protein is CASRMKIQRTSTDTQYF. For the CDR3, the DNA is TGTGCCAGCAGAATGAAAATACAGAGAACTAGCACAGATACGCAGTATTTT.

The rearrangement links TRBV19 to TRBJ2-7; 12 bases agree with TRBD2. Germline assignment: CDR1 LNHDA and CDR2 SQIVND (reference sequence). The CDR3 spans 18 residues. After removal of 4 bases from V and 0 bases from J, the junction contained 10 bases not matched to a gene. The CDR3 loop is CASSRATSGRRNSYEQYF. The CDR3 bases are TGTGCCAGTAGTAGAGCGACTAGCGGGAGACGCAACTCCTACGAGCAGTACTTC.

The chain employs TRBV2 and TRBJ2-3; unclear D gene. Between the trimmed V and J ends, which lost 3 bases and 0 bases, there was a span of 10 bases. CDR3 length: 15 residues. Germline V gives CDR1 SNHLY, CDR2 FYNNEI. CDR3 protein: CASSDAFTSTDTQYF. DNA of the CDR3: TGTGCCAGCAGTGATGCCTTCACTAGCACAGATACGCAGTATTTT.

This sequence joins TRBV7-2 and TRBJ1-2, with no clear D. Germline values: CDR1 SGHTA, CDR2 FQGNSA. There are 12 residues in the CDR3. Between the trimmed V and J ends, which lost 2 bases and 6 bases, there was a span of 7 bases. The CDR3 nucleotides read TGTGCCAGCAGCTTATCGTCGGATGGCTACACCTTC. This gives the protein CASSLSSDGYTF.

The rearrangement links TRBV5-4 to TRBJ2-7; 11 bases agree with TRBD2. Germline V gene sequence: CDR1 SGHNT, CDR2 YYREEE (reference sequence). The CDR3 has 15 amino acids. Germline trimming cut 3 bases from V and 1 base from J; bases unmatched to any gene: 3. CDR3 residues: CASSSTSGGSYEQYF. For the CDR3, the DNA is TGTGCCAGCAGCTCTACTAGCGGGGGTTCCTACGAGCAGTACTTC.

The chain combines TRBV4-1 with TRBJ1-1; D is unclear. The V and J ends lost 6 bases and 1 base respectively, with 15 bases between them. The CDR3 is 15 residues long. Germline loops: CDR1 MGHRA, CDR2 YSYEKL. DNA of the CDR3: TGCGCCAGCAGTCGGACTTTCCCATCGAACACTGAAGCTTTCTTT. As protein: CASSRTFPSNTEAFF.

This clone was picked up one time. J is TRBJ1-1 and V is TRBV27; 7 nucleotides match TRBD1. J was trimmed by 5 bases and V by 2 bases; bases with no gene match: 8. This CDR3 contains 15 residues. CDR1 and CDR2 from the germline V gene are MNHEY and SMNVEV (reference sequence). The CDR3 DNA reads as TGTGCCAGCAGTTTAATGCCCCCAGGGGGAACTGAAGCTTTCTTT. It is translated as CASSLMPPGGTEAFF.

The rearrangement uses TRBV19 and TRBJ2-3; TRBD2 matches at 8 bases. V lost 6 bases to trimming and J lost 2 bases; unmatched junction nucleotides: 7. Germline CDR1 and CDR2: LNHDA and SQIVND (reference sequence). The CDR3 is 15 amino acids. The CDR3 region is CASSLTSGYTDTQYF. The DNA of the CDR3 is TGTGCCAGTAGCCTCACTAGCGGATACACAGATACGCAGTATTTT.

This sequence joins TRBV11-1 and TRBJ2-2; 9 bases are a match to TRBD1. The CDR3 sequence is 16 residues long. V trimming: 5 bases; J trimming: 5 bases; junction bases outside the gene matches: 9. From germline, CDR1 is SGHAT and CDR2 FQDESV (reference sequence). The CDR3 reads CASSIQGALGTGELFF. The DNA for the CDR3 is TGTGCCAGCAGCATACAGGGGGCGCTGGGGACCGGGGAGCTGTTTTTT.

CDR3 in amino acids: CASSSKWVLAGGYDEQFF. The CDR3 nucleotides are TGTGCCAGCAGCTCCAAATGGGTCCTAGCGGGGGGTTATGATGAGCAGTTCTTC. The chain recombines TRBV7-8 with TRBJ2-1; TRBD2 aligns across 11 bases. The CDR3 spans 18 residues. Germline V lookup: CDR1 SGHVS, CDR2 FQNEAQ. Trimming cost V 4 bases and J 8 bases; bases outside gene matches: 16.

The V call is TRBV5-4, the J call TRBJ2-2; 10 bases align to TRBD1. With V trimmed by 0 bases and J by 1 base, 6 bases remained unmatched. Germline V gene sequence: CDR1 SGHNT, CDR2 YYREEE (reference sequence). The CDR3 has 18 residues. The CDR3 loop reads CASSLGLGDRGNTGELFF. CDR3 nucleotide sequence: TGTGCCAGCAGCTTGGGTTTGGGGGACAGGGGGAACACCGGGGAGCTGTTTTTT.

The chain has TRBV6-5 and TRBJ1-1; perhaps TRBD1 as D (5 bases). The ends were cut back, 10 bases at V and 10 bases at J, with 19 bases in the middle. This CDR3 region has 12 residues. CDR1 is MNHEY, CDR2 SVGAGI, per germline. For the CDR3, the DNA is TGTGCCACCAAAGAGGCAGGGCTTGGAGCTTTCTTT. Translation gives CATKEAGLGAFF.

The chain recombines TRBV7-9 with TRBJ1-2, with D possibly matching TRBD1 (6 bases). Germline-derived CDR1 and CDR2 are SEHNR and FQNEAQ (reference sequence). The germline V and J ends were trimmed by 0 bases and 5 bases, with 10 bases remaining between them. There are 14 residues in the CDR3. The CDR3 nucleotides read TGTGCCAGCAGCTTAGCCGGGGGGGCTTATGGCTACACCTTC. This codes for CASSLAGGAYGYTF.

The chain has TRBV5-1 and TRBJ1-1, with D perhaps TRBD1 (6 bases). CDR3 size: 14 residues. The ends were cut back, 4 bases at V and 0 bases at J, with 10 bases in the middle. Germline assignment: CDR1 SGHRS and CDR2 YFSETQ. The DNA for the CDR3 is TGCGCCAGCAGCGCCACAGGGTTGAACACTGAAGCTTTCTTT. This gives the protein CASSATGLNTEAFF. Filled out from reference TRBV5-1 and TRBJ1-1, the complete variable domain reads KAGVTQTPRYLIKTRGQQVTLSCSPISGHRSVSWYQQTPGQGLQFLFEYFSETQRNKGNFPGRFSGRQFSNSRSEMNVSTLELGDSALYLCASSATGLNTEAFFGQGTRLTVV.